The T cell receptor (beta chain) described here comes from a study of response to subunit inactivated influenza vaccine. Study-level findings and limits: T cells newly recruited by each seasonal influenza vaccination are few, the authors suggested.

CDR3 length equals 15 residues. V was cut by 2 bases and J by 5 bases, with 16 bases left in between. Germline assignment: CDR1 MGHDK and CDR2 SYGVNS. On this clonotype itself: The target antigen is unknown.

From the RT-PCR reads, TCRdb called clonotypes with MiXCR, one entry per CDR3 protein. This sample carries roughly 190,000 distinct CDR3 sequences, over 13% of them seen once, and the ten largest clones take about 25%. The genes are TRBV25-1 and TRBJ2-7; maybe TRBD2 (5 bases). The sample here was CD8+ T cells sorted from PBMCs, taken 5 to 6 days after vaccination. The clonotype comes from a middle-aged man who received an inactivated influenza vaccine. The DNA for the CDR3 is TGTGCCAGCAGTGAACCGGGATCCCTTGCCGACGAGCAGTACTTC. Encoded protein: CASSEPGSLADEQYF.